One and the same sample provided the 25 T cell receptor beta chains below, sequenced in a study of T-cell reconstitution after alpha-beta-depleted transplantation in children. Construction of the TCRbeta library involved unique molecular identifiers. TCRdb called the PCR reads again in MiXCR, with one record for every CDR3 protein. The sample has approximately 980,000 distinct CDR3 sequences, around 30% seen once. The material sequenced was PBMCs, mostly from graft donor cells, taken 360 days after TCRalphabeta/CD19-depleted stem cell transplant. All receptors come from a boy in the first two years of life who had a stem cell transplant for SCID, so the T cells may come from the graft donor.

The chain links TRBV10-3 to TRBJ1-2, with D maybe TRBD1 (5 bases). V was pared by 7 bases and J by 8 bases, with 17 bases between. The CDR3 has 13 amino acids. Germline V gene sequence: CDR1 ENHRY, CDR2 SYGVKD. CDR3 in amino acids: CAITQELYRGYTF. The CDR3 DNA reads as TGTGCCATCACCCAGGAATTATACAGGGGCTACACCTTC.

The chain joins TRBV18 to TRBJ2-4, with 10 nucleotides matching TRBD1. V shed 1 base and J 5 bases; nucleotides not matched to a gene: 2. Germline V CDR1 and CDR2: KGHSH, LQKENI. The CDR3 extends over 15 amino acids. CDR3: CASSPLGQGENIQYF. The DNA of the CDR3 is TGTGCCAGCTCACCACTAGGACAGGGGGAAAACATTCAGTACTTC.

The chain uses TRBV5-1 and TRBJ2-5; no reliable D call. The CDR3 covers 16 residues. V was shortened by 5 bases and J by 1 base, with 18 bases between the two germline ends. The germline V gene has CDR1 SGHRS and CDR2 YFSETQ. DNA of the CDR3: TGCGCCAGCAGGCCCGGGCCATCCAGTTCCCAAGAGACCCAGTACTTC. Protein sequence: CASRPGPSSSQETQYF.

The rearrangement links TRBV5-6 to TRBJ2-7, with 9 bases lining up with TRBD1. The V and J ends lost 1 base and 4 bases, in that order; junction bases with no gene match: 6. The CDR3 length is 15 residues. Germline V gene sequence: CDR1 SGHDT, CDR2 YYEEEE. CDR3 region: CASSLPPGQGYEQYF. For the CDR3, the DNA is TGTGCCAGCAGCTTGCCACCGGGACAGGGATACGAGCAGTACTTC.

This chain links TRBV12-3 or TRBV12-4 with TRBJ2-5; 8 positions agree with TRBD1. V lost 3 bases to trimming and J lost 4 bases; unmatched junction nucleotides: 10. The CDR3 consists of 16 residues. CDR3: CASSFLDREVRETQYF. In nucleotides, the CDR3 is TGTGCCAGCAGTTTTTTGGACAGGGAGGTCCGAGAGACCCAGTACTTC.

The V and J genes are TRBV5-1 and TRBJ2-3; a possible D gene is TRBD1 (5 bases). Germline values: CDR1 SGHRS, CDR2 YFSETQ. Trimming took off 3 bases at V and 2 bases at J, with 19 bases between the two ends. CDR3 length equals 17 residues. CDR3 region: CASSSGLLTAFTDTQYF. Written as DNA, the CDR3 is TGCGCCAGCAGCTCAGGCCTCCTGACAGCCTTCACAGATACGCAGTATTTT.

The chain joins TRBV10-3 to TRBJ2-7, with 8 bases that match TRBD1. Per the germline V gene, CDR1 is ENHRY and CDR2 is SYGVKD. The CDR3 runs 14 residues. Trimming removed 3 bases from V and 0 bases from J; junction bases left unmatched: 1. This chain's CDR3 is CAISEGTGSYEQYF. The CDR3 DNA reads as TGTGCCATCAGTGAAGGGACAGGCTCCTACGAGCAGTACTTC.

The chain couples TRBV20-1 to TRBJ1-2, with TRBD1 matching 7 bases. The CDR3 is 12 amino acids. Unmatched junction bases numbered 2, after V lost 3 bases and J lost 4 bases. Per the germline V gene, CDR1 is DFQATT and CDR2 is SNEGSKA (reference sequence). The CDR3 DNA reads as TGCAGTGCTAGGACAGGGAGCTATGGCTACACCTTC. Translated: CSARTGSYGYTF.

There are a few counts of this clonotype. The chain carries TRBV4-3 and TRBJ2-3, with D tentatively TRBD2 (7 bases). V lost 0 bases and J 7 bases, leaving 14 bases between the germline ends. Per the germline V gene, CDR1 is LGHNA and CDR2 is YSLEER. The CDR3 totals 15 residues. The CDR3 is CASSQDRRGRYTQYF. CDR3 nucleotides: TGCGCCAGCAGCCAAGATCGGCGGGGGCGATATACGCAGTATTTT.

The chain is built from TRBV7-2 and TRBJ2-1; TRBD2 matches 10 bases. Losses at the gene ends were 1 base for V and 9 bases for J; bases not matched to a gene: 9. Germline loops: CDR1 SGHTA, CDR2 FQGNSA. This CDR3 contains 16 residues. In nucleotides, the CDR3 is TGTGCCAGCAGCTTAGACCAGCGGGGGGGCCTTGGTGAGCAGTTCTTC. Amino acid sequence: CASSLDQRGGLGEQFF.

This clonotype was counted between two and nine times. This chain uses TRBV7-9 with TRBJ1-1; D remains unclear. Between the trimmed V and J ends, which lost 4 bases and 1 base, there was a span of 7 bases. The CDR3 is 13 residues long. Germline V gene data show CDR1 as SEHNR and CDR2 as FQNEAQ (reference sequence). The CDR3 loop reads CASSYHTNTEAFF. The CDR3 nucleotides read TGTGCCAGCAGCTACCACACGAACACTGAAGCTTTCTTT.

The chain links TRBV5-1 to TRBJ2-5; tentatively, D is TRBD1 (7 bases). Trimming stripped 4 bases from V and 2 bases from J, with 15 bases between. From germline, CDR1 is SGHRS and CDR2 YFSETQ. The CDR3 loop spans 15 amino acids. The CDR3 DNA is TGCGCCAGCAGCACGGGGGACAGAAGGCAAGAGACCCAGTACTTC. Translated: CASSTGDRRQETQYF.

This chain connects TRBV10-3 to TRBJ1-1, with D perhaps matching TRBD1 (5 bases). Germline CDR1 ENHRY, CDR2 SYGVKD. The CDR3 contains 14 residues. V was pared by 8 bases and J by 3 bases, with 16 bases between. This CDR3 is CAIAAGSGYTEAFF. Written as DNA, the CDR3 is TGTGCCATCGCGGCAGGGAGTGGGTACACTGAAGCTTTCTTT.

The rearrangement links TRBV3-1 to TRBJ2-1; 8 bases map to TRBD2. Germline assignment: CDR1 LGHDT and CDR2 YNNKEL (reference sequence). V lost 3 bases and J lost 9; bases outside the gene matches: 10. The CDR3 loop spans 15 amino acids. The CDR3 coding sequence is TGTGCCAGCAGCCACCGGGACCCGGGAGGGGGTGAGCAGTTCTTC. Its protein is CASSHRDPGGGEQFF.

The CDR3: CASSSRGADPTYNTDTQYF. CDR3 bases: TGTGCCAGCAGCTCTCGCGGCGCGGACCCAACCTATAACACAGATACGCAGTATTTT. The chain uses TRBV11-2 and TRBJ2-3, with D unresolved. Trimming removed 4 bases from V and 2 bases from J, with 25 bases in between. CDR1 is SGHAT and CDR2 is FQNNGV in the germline V gene. This CDR3 region has 19 residues.

The chain is built from TRBV6-2 or TRBV6-3 and TRBJ2-7; 10 bases are a match to TRBD1. The CDR3 runs 15 residues. The germline V gene has CDR1 MNHEY and CDR2 SVGEGT. The ends lost 6 bases at V and 3 bases at J; junction bases unmatched: 8. The CDR3 region is CASRPLGQGLYEQYF. In nucleotides, the CDR3 is TGTGCCAGCAGACCCTTGGGACAGGGGCTCTACGAGCAGTACTTC.

V is TRBV2 and J is TRBJ1-1, with D perhaps matching TRBD1 (5 bases). The V gene lost 4 bases and the J gene lost 1 base, with 7 bases spanning the gap. This CDR3 spans 13 amino acids. Germline CDR1 reads SNHLY; CDR2 reads FYNNEI. CDR3 in DNA: TGTGCCAGCAGTGCCGGACAGAACACTGAAGCTTTCTTT. It is translated as CASSAGQNTEAFF.

The CDR3 spells CASSQGERGGTDTQYF. CDR3 DNA: TGTGCCAGCAGCCAGGGGGAGCGGGGGGGCACAGATACGCAGTATTTT. The rearrangement uses TRBV4-2 and TRBJ2-3; the match to TRBD2 covers 9 bases. The ends lost 3 bases at V and 1 base at J; junction bases unmatched: 5. This CDR3 spans 16 amino acids. Looked up from germline, CDR1 is LGHNA and CDR2 is YNFKEQ.

The chain uses TRBV9 and TRBJ2-3; unclear D gene. This CDR3 is built from 14 residues. V was pared by 6 bases and J by 5 bases, with 16 bases between. Germline CDR1 is SGDLS and CDR2 is YYNGEE. The CDR3 protein is CASTYRVVGDTQYF. As DNA, the CDR3 is TGTGCCAGCACCTACCGAGTAGTCGGAGATACGCAGTATTTT.

This clonotype was observed a few times. The chain couples TRBV5-1 to TRBJ1-1; D might be TRBD1 (6 bases). This CDR3 contains 16 residues. Deletions cut 4 bases from V and 0 bases from J, with 16 bases between. CDR1 SGHRS and CDR2 YFSETQ come from the germline V gene. The CDR3 bases are TGCGCCAGCAGCCTAACCTCGGGACATATGAACACTGAAGCTTTCTTT. Translating it yields CASSLTSGHMNTEAFF.

This clonotype was found a few times. The chain links TRBV6-2 or TRBV6-3 to TRBJ2-1, with D unresolved. V was pared by 7 bases and J by 7 bases, with 14 bases between. In germline, CDR1 is MNHEY, CDR2 SVGEGT. The CDR3 length is 13 residues. Written as DNA, the CDR3 is TGTGCCAGCAAACTGGACGGTGGGAATGAGCAGTTCTTC. Protein: CASKLDGGNEQFF.

This clonotype came up a few times. The chain has TRBV24-1 and TRBJ2-1; D may match TRBD1 or TRBD2 (5 bases each). Germline V gene data show CDR1 as KGHDR and CDR2 as SFDVKD. The V gene lost 3 bases and the J gene lost 5 bases, with 13 bases spanning the gap. The CDR3 runs to 15 residues. The CDR3 DNA sequence: TGTGCCACCAGTGATCCCCGGGACGGAGACAATGAGCAGTTCTTC. Its translation is CATSDPRDGDNEQFF.

Details on this clonotype: A read error may produce the germline difference seen at one junction end. This chain joins TRBV7-9 and TRBJ1-1; D gene uncertain. Germline CDR1 is SEHNR and CDR2 is FQNEAQ (reference sequence). The CDR3 is 13 residues long. CDR3 protein: CATSLGENTEAFF. CDR3 sequence (DNA): TGTGCCACCAGCTTAGGAGAAAACACTGAAGCTTTCTTT.

This chain connects TRBV12-3 or TRBV12-4 to TRBJ1-5; D is uncertain. Deletions cut 0 bases from V and 5 bases from J, with 5 bases between. CDR3 size: 13 residues. CDR3 DNA sequence: TGTGCCAGCAGTTTAGCGCACGATCAGCCCCAGCATTTT. It translates to CASSLAHDQPQHF.

This clonotype was counted between two and nine times. This chain joins TRBV20-1 and TRBJ2-3, with D maybe TRBD2 (5 bases). The CDR3 spans 15 residues. Trimming took 4 bases from V and 3 from J, leaving 17 bases between them. The germline V gene has CDR1 DFQATT and CDR2 SNEGSKA (reference sequence). The CDR3, as DNA: TGCAGTGCTAAGTTCTCTTCCCGGAGGACAGATACGCAGTATTTT. The encoded protein is CSAKFSSRRTDTQYF.